This T cell receptor beta chain was recovered during a study of T-cell memory formation after mild COVID-19. TCRdb passed the 5' RACE reads through MiXCR, listing each CDR3 protein once. The sample lists fewer than 400,000 distinct CDR3 sequences; 16% were seen once. V was pared by 2 bases and J by 5 bases, with 18 bases between. The germline V gene encodes CDR1 SGHAT and CDR2 FQNNGV. The CDR3 runs 16 residues. The specimen was PBMCs or a T cell subset sorted from them (not recorded which). This clonotype originated in a man between 18 and 29 years old who had mild COVID-19 (a few samples of this study predate the infection). Cell type and time point are not known. V usage is TRBV11-2 and J usage is TRBJ2-5; D not certain. CDR3 in amino acids: CASSLNAPTLEETQYF. CDR3 sequence (DNA): TGTGCCAGCAGCTTAAATGCCCCCACTCTCGAGGAGACCCAGTACTTC.